What follows describes a single T cell receptor (beta chain). This receptor's antigen is unknown. Per-base quality was not reported, and no clone a single base away is much larger than it. The immunoSEQ Assay was used to sequence TCR beta CDR3 regions from DNA. The source study handled its data this way. T cell density was computed as TCR beta template counts normalized to usable DNA estimated by amplifying housekeeping genes. Richness was estimated with the preseqR package, extrapolating to 400,000 templates for PBMC samples and 120,000 templates for tissue samples. Clonality was defined by subtracting Pielou's evenness from one. Tissue-enriched TCRs were identified through differential abundance testing performed on productive amino-acid clonotypes, with a minimum total count of 5 and an alpha of 0.1. The Jaccard Index and the Morisita Overlap Index were used to quantify repertoire overlap between compartments. GLIPH grouped TCR beta CDR3s together with public tetramer-defined viral CDR3s, and a viral motif had to include at least three viral sequences and show V-gene enrichment. TCRdb's version of the immuneACCESS table is confined to in-frame rearrangements and falls short of the full clone set. An unresolved V gene accounts for under half of the shortfall where checked; the remainder is of unknown origin. D and trimming come from the DNA, and the V and J calls and clone size come from that table. In all, the sample holds more than 15,000 clones, and roughly nine tenths of those were seen once. The ten largest clones capture 2.5% to 3% of the sample.

This entry comes from a study of T cells in localized non-small cell lung cancer (dated by TCRdb to the early 2020s). Context from the whole study: The study analyzed T cell repertoires of under 250 early-stage NSCLC patients, comparing tumors and uninvolved tumor-adjacent lungs. The cohort was made up of a few hundred treatment-naive NSCLC patients whose localized lung tumors had been resected. Of the NSCLC patients, around 130 were male and around 99 were female, and the mean age was around 70 years.

Results the study describes overall, beyond this receptor: Longer overall survival was associated with higher blood T cell density, whereas shorter survival was associated with higher adjacent-lung clonality. Because multi-region tumor sequencing was not done, intratumor heterogeneity could not be ruled out. Since the design was exploratory, TCR variables were selected using unadjusted p-values with no false-discovery rate correction. Uninvolved tumor-adjacent lung showed the highest T cell clonality, higher than tumor, which suggests more focused antigenic responses in the uninvolved tumor-adjacent lung. A median of approximately 55 of the top 100 tumor clones were detected in paired uninvolved adjacent lung, and 25 to 35 of these tumor clones were also found among the top 100 clones of the paired uninvolved adjacent lung.

There are 16 amino acids in the CDR3, from cysteine to phenylalanine inclusive. Just the 48-base CDR3 DNA is kept, in frame starting at base 1. The V end gives up 1 base and the J end 2 bases, leaving 4 bases in the junction not matched to a gene. CDR1 and CDR2, per the germline V gene, are SNHLY and FYNNEI. At diagnosis, peripheral blood, uninvolved tumor-adjacent lung and tumor were collected and were preserved as a mix of fresh-frozen and FFPE material. For TCR repertoire profiling, the blood samples were analyzed as peripheral blood mononuclear cells. The specimen comprised peripheral blood, sampled before any cancer treatment. This receptor chain uses TRBV2 and TRBJ2-2; 7 bases in the junction line up with TRBD1. The receptor's source is a woman aged 40-70 years with stage I lung adenocarcinoma. The DNA is TGTGCCAGCAGTGAAGAGGGGGCTCCAAACACCGGGGAGCTGTTTTTT. Translation gives CASSEEGAPNTGELFF.